Below are 27 T cell receptor beta chains sequenced from a single sample in a study of blood T cell repertoires in COVID-19. Data came from immunoSEQ multiplex PCR; TCRdb stores just in-frame clones and leaves some out. The sample contains roughly 69,000 clones, 90% of which appear only once. Sequenced input: peripheral blood. Receptors originate from a man between 45 and 60 years old with acute or convalescent COVID-19.

V usage is TRBV28 and J usage is TRBJ1-3; 10 bases map to TRBD1. The germline CDR1 and CDR2 sequences are MDHEN and SYDVKM. V gave up 5 bases and J gave up 0 bases; unmatched junction bases: 4. This CDR3 has 16 residues. The CDR3 reads CASSLRTGGSGNTIYF. In DNA form, the CDR3 reads TGTGCCAGCAGTCTCCGGACAGGGGGCTCTGGAAACACCATATATTTT. The full variable domain, completed using reference TRBV28 and TRBJ1-3, is DVKVTQSSRYLVKRTGEKVFLECVQDMDHENMFWYRQDPGLGLRLIYFSYDVKMKEKGDIPEGYSVSREKKERFSLILESASTNQTSMYLCASSLRTGGSGNTIYFGEGSWLTVV.

The chain couples TRBV24-1 to TRBJ2-2; D remains unclear. The CDR3 is 14 residues long. Between the trimmed V and J ends, which lost 1 base and 2 bases, there was a span of 4 bases. Germline V gene data show CDR1 as KGHDR and CDR2 as SFDVKD. DNA of the CDR3: TGTGCCACCAGTGATTTTCCTAACACCGGGGAGCTGTTTTTT. Its translation is CATSDFPNTGELFF.

Here the CDR3 DNA reads TGCGCCAGCAGTCAAGACACCTTCTATGGCTACACCTTC. It specifies CASSQDTFYGYTF. The chain combines TRBV23-1 with TRBJ1-2; D remains ambiguous. TRBV23-1 is noted as an ORF with a role that remains uncertain. V was trimmed by 2 bases and J by 4 bases, leaving 8 bases between them. This CDR3 is 13 amino acids long.

This chain uses TRBV20-1 with TRBJ2-7; weak D call: TRBD1 (5 bases). There are 11 residues in the CDR3. V was clipped by 1 base and J by 6 bases, with 7 bases between them. Germline assignment: CDR1 DFQATT and CDR2 SNEGSKA (reference sequence). The CDR3 sequence is CSARAGLEQYF. The CDR3 nucleotides read TGCAGTGCTAGAGCAGGGCTCGAGCAGTACTTC.

The V gene is TRBV27, the J gene TRBJ2-3; D possibly corresponds to TRBD1 (5 bases). Germline V gene lookup returns CDR1 MNHEY and CDR2 SMNVEV (reference sequence). V dropped 0 bases and J dropped 11 bases, with 12 bases sitting between them. There are 13 residues in the CDR3. In DNA, the CDR3 is TGTGCCAGCAGTTTATCGGGGATAAGGGGGCAGTATTTT. Protein sequence: CASSLSGIRGQYF.

The chain joins TRBV11-2 to TRBJ1-4, with TRBD1 identical over 11 bases. J lost 5 bases, V lost 6 bases, and 5 bases had no gene match. The CDR3 runs 15 residues. CDR1 is SGHAT and CDR2 is FQNNGV in the germline V gene. CDR3 protein: CASSRTGGPNEKLFF. In nucleotides, the CDR3 is TGTGCCAGCAGTCGGACAGGGGGCCCCAATGAAAAACTGTTTTTT.

V and J are TRBV19 and TRBJ1-1, with no clear D. Germline-derived CDR1 and CDR2 are LNHDA and SQIVND (reference sequence). Trimming shortened V by 7 bases and J by 6 bases, and 15 bases separated the two germline ends. This CDR3 has 13 residues. In DNA, the CDR3 is TGTGCCAGTATGCGGGATAAGGACGCTGAAGCTTTCTTT. Translated, it gives CASMRDKDAEAFF.

V gene TRBV6-2 or TRBV6-3 combines with J gene TRBJ2-1; TRBD2 agrees at 8 bases. Germline CDR1 reads MNHEY; CDR2 reads SVGEGT. This CDR3 spans 16 amino acids. V was clipped by 5 bases and J by 6 bases; unmatched bases: 12. The DNA for the CDR3 is TGTGCCAGCAGTACTTTGGACCAGCGGGGGTTCAATGAGCAGTTCTTC. Its translation: CASSTLDQRGFNEQFF.

The V gene is TRBV15, the J gene TRBJ2-1; D is perhaps TRBD2 (5 bases). The CDR3 has 16 residues. V lost 3 bases to trimming and J lost 7 bases, with 19 bases between them. Germline V gene lookup returns CDR1 LNHNV and CDR2 YYDKDF (reference sequence). The CDR3 DNA sequence: TGTGCCACCAGCAGTCTCTATACTGCGCGCGGGAATGAGCAGTTCTTC. This sequence encodes CATSSLYTARGNEQFF.

The genes are TRBV6-5 and TRBJ2-7; TRBD2 aligns across 13 bases. CDR1 is MNHEY, CDR2 SVGAGI, per germline. J gave up 7 bases and V 6 bases, and 6 bases lay outside the gene matches. The CDR3 runs to 14 residues. Written as DNA, the CDR3 is TGTGCCAGCAGCTCCCCGGGACTAGCGGGAGAGCAGTACTTC. Encoded protein: CASSSPGLAGEQYF.

The chain uses TRBV12-3 or TRBV12-4 and TRBJ1-1; tentatively, D is TRBD1 (5 bases). The CDR3 runs to 12 residues. Trimming took 4 bases from V and 7 from J, leaving 10 bases between them. CDR3 residues: CASSSRQNEAFF. DNA of the CDR3: TGTGCCAGCAGTTCCAGACAGAATGAAGCTTTCTTT.

The chain carries TRBV5-1 and TRBJ1-2; the D gene is possibly TRBD1 (5 bases). CDR3 length: 14 residues. Trimming pared 1 base from V and 5 bases from J, leaving 12 bases between. Germline V gene data show CDR1 as SGHRS and CDR2 as YFSETQ. DNA for the CDR3: TGCGCCAGCAGCTTGCTACACGGGGGTTATGGCTACACCTTC. Protein sequence: CASSLLHGGYGYTF.

The chain couples TRBV29-1 to TRBJ2-1, with 7 bases aligning to TRBD2. The CDR3 loop spans 12 amino acids. J was trimmed by 7 bases and V by 6 bases; bases with no gene match: 6. The germline V gene has CDR1 SQVTM and CDR2 ANQGSEA. The CDR3 DNA reads as TGCAGCGTGGCGGGAGCGAGAAATGAGCAGTTCTTC. Protein sequence: CSVAGARNEQFF.

The V call is TRBV9, the J call TRBJ2-7, with D possibly being TRBD1 (7 bases). CDR3 size: 14 residues. Germline V CDR1 and CDR2: SGDLS, YYNGEE. Trimming took off 3 bases at V and 7 bases at J, with 17 bases between the two ends. CDR3 in amino acids: CASSGRPQGGEQYF. The CDR3 DNA sequence: TGTGCCAGCAGCGGCCGCCCGCAGGGGGGAGAGCAGTACTTC.

V is TRBV5-1 and J is TRBJ1-1; the D is unclear. The CDR3 extends over 15 amino acids. V lost 4 bases and J lost 0, with 13 bases in between. CDR1 and CDR2 (germline): SGHRS, YFSETQ. In nucleotides, the CDR3 is TGCGCCAGCAGCGAAGCCCCGGGGTTGAACACTGAAGCTTTCTTT. Translated: CASSEAPGLNTEAFF.

For the CDR3, the DNA is TGTGCCAGCAGCTTAGATTCGCAGGCGCCCACCTACGAGCAGTACTTC. Residues: CASSLDSQAPTYEQYF. V is TRBV11-3 and J is TRBJ2-7; D not resolved. Deletions cut 0 bases from V and 2 bases from J, with 14 bases between. CDR1 SGHNT and CDR2 YENEEA come from the germline V gene. CDR3 size: 16 residues. Together with reference TRBV11-3 and TRBJ2-7, the CDR3 gives the full variable domain: EAGVVQSPRYKIIEKKQPVAFWCNPISGHNTLYWYLQNLGQGPELLIRYENEEAVDDSQLPKDRFSAERLKGVDSTLKIQPAELGDSAVYLCASSLDSQAPTYEQYFGPGTRLTVT.

The V gene is TRBV30, the J gene TRBJ2-7, with 9 bases aligning to TRBD1. Germline CDR1 GTSNPN, CDR2 SVGIG (reference sequence). CDR3 length equals 15 residues. The ends lost 0 bases at V and 5 bases at J; junction bases unmatched: 8. Here the CDR3 reads CAWSVRDRAYHEQYF. CDR3 DNA: TGTGCCTGGAGTGTGAGGGACAGGGCGTATCACGAGCAGTACTTC.

The V and J genes are TRBV10-3 and TRBJ1-1; TRBD1 agrees at 11 bases. The trim removed 8 bases at V and 7 bases at J, leaving 6 bases unmatched. The germline CDR1 and CDR2 sequences are ENHRY and SYGVKD. The CDR3 loop spans 13 amino acids. The CDR3 spells CAIAGTGGGEAFF. CDR3 nucleotides: TGTGCCATCGCCGGGACAGGGGGGGGTGAAGCTTTCTTT.

This clone appeared a single time. The genes are TRBV29-1 and TRBJ2-5, with no clear D. Germline CDR1 reads SQVTM; CDR2 reads ANQGSEA. Trimming took off 3 bases at V and 5 bases at J, with 10 bases between the two ends. The CDR3 has 12 residues. The CDR3 sequence is CSVDPSEETQYF. Written as DNA, the CDR3 is TGCAGCGTTGATCCATCGGAGGAGACCCAGTACTTC.

As to this clone: Within the sample, other DNA sequences also encode this same CDR3. The chain has TRBV5-1 and TRBJ1-3; D may be TRBD1 (5 bases). The germline V and J ends were trimmed by 0 bases and 0 bases, with 7 bases remaining between them. The CDR3 has 15 amino acids. From germline, CDR1 is SGHRS and CDR2 YFSETQ. Here the CDR3 reads CASSLAGGSGNTIYF. DNA of the CDR3: TGCGCCAGCAGCTTGGCCGGGGGCTCTGGAAACACCATATATTTT.

The chain is built from TRBV6-2 or TRBV6-3 and TRBJ1-5; possible D gene TRBD1, 5 bases. The CDR3 is made up of 14 amino acids. V lost 2 bases, J lost 7 bases, and 12 bases lay in between. Germline CDR1 reads MNHEY; CDR2 reads SVGEGT. CDR3 DNA: TGTGCCAGCAGTTACCAACAGCAGGGACAGCCCCAGCATTTT. It encodes CASSYQQQGQPQHF.

The rearrangement links TRBV30 to TRBJ1-1; 7 bases are shared with TRBD1. The germline gives CDR1 GTSNPN, CDR2 SVGIG (reference sequence). The CDR3 consists of 14 residues. V shed 3 bases and J 1 base; nucleotides not matched to a gene: 5. Here the CDR3 reads CAWRATGRNTEAFF. As DNA, the CDR3 is TGTGCCTGGAGAGCGACAGGGAGGAACACTGAAGCTTTCTTT.

The chain links TRBV2 to TRBJ1-6, with 11 positions matching TRBD1. The CDR3 contains 14 residues. The ends lost 7 bases at V and 9 bases at J; junction bases unmatched: 5. Germline V gene data show CDR1 as SNHLY and CDR2 as FYNNEI. CDR3 sequence: CASIPGTGGSPLHF. The CDR3 coding sequence is TGTGCCAGCATACCCGGGACAGGGGGTTCACCCCTCCACTTT. Together with reference TRBV2 and TRBJ1-6, the CDR3 gives the full variable domain: EPEVTQTPSHQVTQMGQEVILRCVPISNHLYFYWYRQILGQKVEFLVSFYNNEISEKSEIFDDQFSVERPDGSNFTLKIRSTKLEDSAMYFCASIPGTGGSPLHFGNGTRLTVT.

The V call is TRBV7-9, the J call TRBJ1-2; D possibly corresponds to TRBD1 (6 bases). Germline V lookup: CDR1 SEHNR, CDR2 FQNEAQ (reference sequence). The V end lost 3 bases, the J end lost 3 bases, and 8 bases lay between the germline ends. This CDR3 comprises 13 residues. CDR3 in DNA: TGTGCCAGCAGCTTGGACAGCTACTATGGCTACACCTTC. Translated, it gives CASSLDSYYGYTF.

This clone was seen a single time. The J gene is TRBJ1-3, the V gene TRBV30, with a weak D call TRBD1 (5 bases). V lost 3 bases to trimming and J lost 4 bases, with 10 bases between them. Germline-derived CDR1 and CDR2 are GTSNPN and SVGIG (reference sequence). The CDR3 has 13 amino acids. This chain's CDR3 is CAWRSQGGNTIYF. The DNA of the CDR3 is TGTGCCTGGAGGAGTCAGGGAGGAAACACCATATATTTT.

The genes are TRBV4-1 and TRBJ1-3, with D possibly being TRBD1 (6 bases). The germline V gene has CDR1 MGHRA and CDR2 YSYEKL. Between the trimmed V and J ends, which lost 4 bases and 0 bases, there was a span of 13 bases. The CDR3 has 16 residues. CDR3 bases: TGCGCCAGCAGCCTTCGACAGGCTAGCTCTGGAAACACCATATATTTT. Its translation: CASSLRQASSGNTIYF.

The CDR3 bases are TGTGCCACCAGTGATAGGCCGGGACAGGGAATGAGATACGAGCAGTACTTC. This encodes CATSDRPGQGMRYEQYF. This chain links TRBV24-1 with TRBJ2-7; 9 positions agree with TRBD1. The CDR3 contains 17 residues. CDR1 is KGHDR and CDR2 is SFDVKD in the germline V gene. Trimming cost V 3 bases and J 4 bases; bases outside gene matches: 12.